The text below deals with one T cell receptor (beta chain). This clonotype was counted ten times or more. What antigen it recognizes has not been identified. Per-base qualities were not stored, and no clone one base away is much larger. Hyperthyroidism patients were aged 18 to 65 years and newly diagnosed, with disease duration of less than 2 months. Exclusion was applied to patients with uncontrolled infections, other autoimmune diseases, pregnancy or lactation. Clinical symptoms, serum thyroxine and TRAb, thyroid ultrasound, and orbital computed tomography formed the basis for the diagnoses. Blood from progressor patients was collected at the time of first diagnosis with hyperthyroidism, before any ophthalmopathy symptoms had appeared. PBMCs were separated from 7.5 to 10 ml of fresh peripheral blood using Ficoll-Paque density gradient centrifugation. Progressor patients were defined as those initially diagnosed with Graves' hyperthyroidism in whom ophthalmopathy developed during follow-up. Total RNA was extracted using Trizol reagent, and RNA quality was assessed on an Agilent 2100 Bioanalyzer.

Cut back by 5 bases and 6 bases, the V and J ends lie 17 bases apart. The CDR3 measures 15 amino acids from cysteine to phenylalanine. The sequence is cut down to CDR3 DNA, 45 bases in frame from base 1. The germline V gene gives CDR1 as MDHEN and CDR2 as SYDVKM. TCR beta CDR3 regions were amplified from RNA transcripts. The TCR CDR3 was subjected to a first round of RT-PCR using the HTBI primer set and the Qiagen OneStep RT-PCR kit. Libraries were constructed in a second round of multiplex PCR, after which size selection and purification were carried out. Libraries were sequenced paired-end with 100 bp reads on an Illumina HiSeq2000. In the authors' own workflow: Raw data were processed with SOAPnuke, discarding reads with adapters, uncalled bases, mean Phred below 15, or no exact constant-primer or identifier match. COPE v1.2.5 was used to merge high-quality paired reads, and clonotypes were defined as unique nucleotide sequences. Clonotypes were aligned to IMGT TRBV, TRBD and TRBJ reference segments using MiTCR v1.1. Only V-J combinations with frequency above 0.0001, covering about 99% of repertoires, were analysed. A TCS score was defined as the ratio of F50 (clonal expansion) to E x V (chaos), with BLOSUM62-based TCRdist applied between CDR3 peptides within each V-J. Welch's t-statistics and random forest reduced 500 to 550 V-J features to some 14, which were used in a naive Bayes classifier (R e1071). Using fastp trimming at Q25 and MiXCR clonotype assembly, TCRdb reanalyzed the public sequencing data and kept in-frame beta chains. Merged by CDR3 protein, the rows form single entries marked with the most common genes and DNA. V and J calls and clone size were set by TCRdb, not the authors. The sample yields about 160,000 distinct CDR3 sequences; over 8% were counted once. Together, the top ten hold 22% of the sample.

This specimen comes from a study of T cells in Graves' hyperthyroidism and ophthalmopathy (dated by TCRdb to the late 2010s). Turning to the overall study: Peripheral blood was collected at initial diagnosis, before any treatment. After sampling, hyperthyroidism patients received methimazole starting at 30 mg daily, and ophthalmopathy patients received high-dose intravenous methylprednisolone. Prospective prediction of ophthalmopathy was tested in an independent validation cohort of about 19 hyperthyroidism patients and 17 patients who later progressed to ophthalmopathy. According to the paper, TCR Vbeta CDR3 sequencing was carried out on some 140 peripheral blood samples, which came from more than 40 ophthalmopathy, around 75 hyperthyroidism and 17 progressor patients. In several Graves' hyperthyroidism patients, the study also compared T-cell repertoires from thyroid tissue with T-cell repertoires from blood. The 100 discovery patients were randomly divided into training and test sets at a 7:3 ratio. A discovery cohort of about a hundred patients, about 43 with Graves' ophthalmopathy and about 60 with stable Graves' hyperthyroidism, was used to find distinguishing TCR V-J signatures. The investigation overall reported the following: Blood samples also contained most of the expanded thyroid clonotypes (frequency above 0.001), which suggests that blood repertoires may reflect thyroid immune responses. Ophthalmopathy was separated from stable hyperthyroidism by a 13 V-J signature model, with 87.88% sensitivity and about 81% specificity obtained in cross-validation and 80%/75% obtained in testing. During validation, the model predicted progression to ophthalmopathy a median of about 5.9 months ahead of onset, with roughly 65% sensitivity and under 85% specificity. Sample size was not statistically predetermined, and investigators were not blinded to group allocation.

The rearranged chain carries TRBV28 and TRBJ2-1, and the D gene may be TRBD2, 6 bases matching. This TCR came from a woman younger than 35 with Graves' hyperthyroidism that later progressed to Graves' ophthalmopathy. The sequenced sample was blood. The CDR3 loop reads CASSDGTLASNEQFF. The nucleotide sequence reads TGTGCCAGCAGTGACGGGACTTTAGCCTCCAATGAGCAGTTCTTC.